The 9 T cell receptor beta chains below come from one sample, sequenced in a study of T cells after yellow fever vaccination. TCRdb reprocessed the 5' RACE reads via MiXCR and lists one record per CDR3 protein. The data show approximately 300,000 distinct CDR3 sequences, with about an eighth seen just once and 0.45% to 0.65% held by the top ten. Sequencing used CD4+ T cells sorted from PBMCs, obtained 45 days after the yellow fever booster vaccination. The receptors were gathered from a man aged 30 to 45 who received the YFV17D yellow fever vaccine.

This clonotype was observed at least ten times. This chain links TRBV20-1 with TRBJ2-5; 7 nucleotides match TRBD2. The CDR3 contains 14 residues. Losses at the gene ends were 6 bases for V and 4 bases for J; bases not matched to a gene: 11. CDR1 DFQATT and CDR2 SNEGSKA come from the germline V gene (reference sequence). CDR3 coding DNA: TGCAGTGCCGCGATAATGGGGGGGACAGAGACCCAGTACTTC. It is translated as CSAAIMGGTETQYF.

This clonotype has just a few counts. The chain uses TRBV12-3 or TRBV12-4 and TRBJ2-6; no clear D. Deletions cut 6 bases from V and 0 bases from J, with 6 bases between. The CDR3 sequence is 14 residues long. The CDR3 nucleotides are TGTGCCAGCAGAAGGGTCTCTGGGGCCAACGTCCTGACTTTC. Protein product: CASRRVSGANVLTF.

The chain couples TRBV5-4 to TRBJ2-1, with TRBD2 matching 7 bases. CDR1 is SGHNT, CDR2 YYREEE, per germline (reference sequence). Losses at the gene ends were 0 bases for V and 7 bases for J; bases not matched to a gene: 7. This CDR3 is 15 amino acids long. The CDR3 spells CASSLDAGVGNEQFF. DNA for the CDR3: TGTGCCAGCAGCTTGGATGCGGGGGTGGGGAATGAGCAGTTCTTC.

CDR3 protein: CASSSEPGTLAFF. Written as DNA, the CDR3 is TGCGCCAGCAGCTCCGAACCTGGGACTTTGGCGTTCTTC. The chain couples TRBV4-3 to TRBJ2-1; D perhaps matches TRBD2 (6 bases). V lost 5 bases and J 15 bases, leaving 20 bases between the germline ends. The germline V gene encodes CDR1 LGHNA and CDR2 YSLEER. This CDR3 is built from 13 residues.

This clonotype has more than one count but fewer than ten. V is TRBV5-6 and J is TRBJ2-3, with TRBD2 identical over 8 bases. CDR3 length equals 12 residues. Per the germline V gene, CDR1 is SGHDT and CDR2 is YYEEEE. With V trimmed by 4 bases and J by 14 bases, 9 bases remained unmatched. The CDR3 spells CASSLPPGGTYF. In DNA, the CDR3 is TGTGCCAGCAGCCTGCCTCCGGGAGGGACGTATTTT.

This clonotype was picked up a small number of times. The genes are TRBV28 and TRBJ2-7, with 9 bases identical to TRBD1. The CDR3 loop spans 14 amino acids. CDR1 and CDR2 (germline): MDHEN, SYDVKM. The V segment lost 7 bases and the J segment 5 bases; nucleotides outside the gene matches: 9. DNA for the CDR3: TGTGCCAGCAACCTCCGGGACAGGGTTAACGAGCAGTACTTC. This translates into CASNLRDRVNEQYF.

The rearrangement links TRBV29-1 to TRBJ2-1, with a weak D call TRBD2 (5 bases). V was shortened by 7 bases and J by 3 bases, with 10 bases between the two germline ends. There are 12 residues in the CDR3. Germline V gives CDR1 SQVTM, CDR2 ANQGSEA. CDR3 sequence (DNA): TGCAGCGGGTTCGGGGACTACAATGAGCAGTTCTTC. Its translation: CSGFGDYNEQFF.

This clonotype came up a few times. V and J are TRBV27 and TRBJ2-5, with TRBD2 matching over 7 bases. The CDR3 is made up of 15 amino acids. Germline CDR1 reads MNHEY; CDR2 reads SMNVEV (reference sequence). Trimming at V came to 9 bases and at J to 1 base, leaving 11 bases not matched to a gene. For the CDR3, the DNA is TGTGCCAGTGGGAGACTAGCAGAACCCCAAGAGACCCAGTACTTC. Translated, it gives CASGRLAEPQETQYF.

In its sample, this clonotype was seen a few times. This sequence joins TRBV7-6 and TRBJ2-7; possibly TRBD1 for D (5 bases). Between the trimmed V and J ends, which lost 1 base and 5 bases, there was a span of 12 bases. This CDR3 comprises 14 residues. CDR1 is SGHVS, CDR2 FNYEAQ, per germline. Here the CDR3 DNA reads TGTGCCAGCAGCTTAGTAGGGGCCGCGAACGAGCAGTACTTC. This translates into CASSLVGAANEQYF.